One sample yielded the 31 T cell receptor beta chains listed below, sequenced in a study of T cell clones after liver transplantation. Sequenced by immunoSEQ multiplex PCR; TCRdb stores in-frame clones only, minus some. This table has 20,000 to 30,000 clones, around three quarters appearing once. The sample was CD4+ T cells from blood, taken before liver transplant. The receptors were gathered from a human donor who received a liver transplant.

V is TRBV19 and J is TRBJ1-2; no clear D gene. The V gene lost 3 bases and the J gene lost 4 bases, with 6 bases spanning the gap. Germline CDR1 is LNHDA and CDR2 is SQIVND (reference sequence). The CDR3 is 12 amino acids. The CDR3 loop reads CASSMRSYGYTF. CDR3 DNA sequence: TGTGCCAGTAGTATGAGGAGCTATGGCTACACCTTC.

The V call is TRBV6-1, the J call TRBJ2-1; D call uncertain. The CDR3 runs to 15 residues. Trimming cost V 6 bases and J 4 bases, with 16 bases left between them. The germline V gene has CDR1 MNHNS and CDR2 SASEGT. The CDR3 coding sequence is TGTGCCAGCAGCCCCCGGTTGGCTCATTACAATGAGCAGTTCTTC. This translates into CASSPRLAHYNEQFF.

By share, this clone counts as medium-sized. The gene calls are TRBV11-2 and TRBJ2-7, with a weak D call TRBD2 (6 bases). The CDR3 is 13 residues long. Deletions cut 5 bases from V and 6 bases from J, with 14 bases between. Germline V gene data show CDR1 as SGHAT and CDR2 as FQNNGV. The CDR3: CASSPGGVGEQYV. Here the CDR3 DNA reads TGTGCCAGCAGCCCCGGAGGGGTAGGCGAGCAGTACGTC.

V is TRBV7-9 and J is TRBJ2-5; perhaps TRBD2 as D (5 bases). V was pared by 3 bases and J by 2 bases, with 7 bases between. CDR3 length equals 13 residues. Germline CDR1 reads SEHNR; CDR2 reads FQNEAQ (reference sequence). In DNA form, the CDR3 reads TGTGCCAGCAGCTTCCGACTACAAGAGACCCAGTACTTC. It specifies CASSFRLQETQYF.

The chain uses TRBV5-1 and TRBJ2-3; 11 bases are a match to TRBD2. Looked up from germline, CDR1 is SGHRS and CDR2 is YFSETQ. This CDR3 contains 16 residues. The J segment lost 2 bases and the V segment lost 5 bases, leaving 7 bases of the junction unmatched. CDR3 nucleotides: TGCGCCAGCAGTTCGGGACTAGCGGCATTCACAGATACGCAGTATTTT. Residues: CASSSGLAAFTDTQYF.

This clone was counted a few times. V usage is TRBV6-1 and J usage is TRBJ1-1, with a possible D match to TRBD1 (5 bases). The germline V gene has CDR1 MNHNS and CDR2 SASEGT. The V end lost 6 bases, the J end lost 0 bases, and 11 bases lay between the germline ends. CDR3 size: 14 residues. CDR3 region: CASRKGDLNTEAFF. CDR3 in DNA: TGTGCCAGCAGGAAAGGGGATTTGAACACTGAAGCTTTCTTT.

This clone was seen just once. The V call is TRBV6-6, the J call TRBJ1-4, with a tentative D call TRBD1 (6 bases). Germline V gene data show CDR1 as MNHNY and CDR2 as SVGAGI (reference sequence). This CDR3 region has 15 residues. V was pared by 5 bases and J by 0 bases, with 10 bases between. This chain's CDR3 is CASSNGQTTNEKLFF. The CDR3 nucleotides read TGTGCCAGCAGTAACGGACAGACAACTAATGAAAAACTGTTTTTT.

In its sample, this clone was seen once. CDR3 residues: CASSLGDRNHSPLHF. CDR3 nucleotide sequence: TGTGCCAGCAGCTTGGGGGACAGGAACCATTCACCCCTCCACTTT. The rearrangement joins TRBV5-6 to TRBJ1-6, with TRBD1 identical over 8 bases. The CDR3 sequence is 15 residues long. Looked up from germline, CDR1 is SGHDT and CDR2 is YYEEEE. With 0 bases clipped from V and 8 bases from J, the junction kept 4 bases outside the gene matches.

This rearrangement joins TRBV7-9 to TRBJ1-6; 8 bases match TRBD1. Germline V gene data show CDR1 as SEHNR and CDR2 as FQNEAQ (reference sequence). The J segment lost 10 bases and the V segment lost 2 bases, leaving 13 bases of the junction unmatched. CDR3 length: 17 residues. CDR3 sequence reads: CASSLPRTGGTGSPLHF. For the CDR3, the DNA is TGTGCCAGCAGCTTACCGCGTACAGGGGGAACGGGCTCACCCCTCCACTTT.

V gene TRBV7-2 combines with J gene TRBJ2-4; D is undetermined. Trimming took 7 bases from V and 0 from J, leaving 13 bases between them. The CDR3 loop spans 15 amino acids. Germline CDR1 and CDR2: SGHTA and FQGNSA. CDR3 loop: CASTLPQLAKNIQYF. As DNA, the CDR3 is TGTGCCAGCACTCTACCCCAGCTAGCCAAAAACATTCAGTACTTC.

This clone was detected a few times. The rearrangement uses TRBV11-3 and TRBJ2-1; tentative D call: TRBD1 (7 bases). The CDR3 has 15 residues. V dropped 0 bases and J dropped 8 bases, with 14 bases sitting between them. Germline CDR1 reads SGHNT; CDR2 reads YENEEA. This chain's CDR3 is CASSLEDRGTDEQFF. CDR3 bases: TGTGCCAGCAGCTTAGAGGATCGGGGGACAGATGAGCAGTTCTTC.

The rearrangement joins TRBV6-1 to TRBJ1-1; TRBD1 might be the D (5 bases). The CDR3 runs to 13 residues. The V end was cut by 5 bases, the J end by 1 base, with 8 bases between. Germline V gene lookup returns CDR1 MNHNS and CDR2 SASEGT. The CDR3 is CASSLTGNTEAFF. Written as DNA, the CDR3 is TGTGCCAGCAGTCTCACAGGGAACACTGAAGCTTTCTTT.

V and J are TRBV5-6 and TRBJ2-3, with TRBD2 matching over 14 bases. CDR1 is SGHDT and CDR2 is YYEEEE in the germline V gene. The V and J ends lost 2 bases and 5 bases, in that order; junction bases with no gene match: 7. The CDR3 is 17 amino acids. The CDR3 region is CASSFPTSGRAVDTQYF. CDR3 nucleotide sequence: TGTGCCAGCAGCTTCCCGACTAGCGGGAGGGCCGTAGATACGCAGTATTTT.

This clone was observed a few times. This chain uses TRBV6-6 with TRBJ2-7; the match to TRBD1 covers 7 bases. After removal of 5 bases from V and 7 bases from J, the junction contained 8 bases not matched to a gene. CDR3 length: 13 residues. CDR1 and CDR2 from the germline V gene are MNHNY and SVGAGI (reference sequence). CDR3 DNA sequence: TGTGCCAGCAGTAACAGGGGTTCGAGGGAGCAGTACGTC. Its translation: CASSNRGSREQYV.

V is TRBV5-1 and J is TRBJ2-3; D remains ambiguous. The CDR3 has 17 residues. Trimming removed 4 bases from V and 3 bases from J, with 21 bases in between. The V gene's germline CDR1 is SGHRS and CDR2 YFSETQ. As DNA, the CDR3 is TGCGCCAGCAGCCCCCGAGACCCCCAGACGAGAACAGATACGCAGTATTTT. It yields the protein CASSPRDPQTRTDTQYF.

The DNA for the CDR3 is TGTGCCAGCAGCCCCCGCGATGCGGGGGGGTGGACAGATACGCAGTATTTT. It yields the protein CASSPRDAGGWTDTQYF. The rearrangement joins TRBV9 to TRBJ2-3; 9 bases agree with TRBD2. The CDR3 extends over 17 amino acids. Germline V gene sequence: CDR1 SGDLS, CDR2 YYNGEE. V lost 4 bases and J lost 3; bases outside the gene matches: 12.

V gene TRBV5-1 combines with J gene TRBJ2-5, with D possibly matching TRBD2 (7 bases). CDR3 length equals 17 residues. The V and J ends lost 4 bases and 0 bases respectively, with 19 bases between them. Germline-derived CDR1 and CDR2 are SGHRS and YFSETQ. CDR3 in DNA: TGCGCCAGCAGCCCTAGGGGGGGCGGATCGTACCAAGAGACCCAGTACTTC. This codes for CASSPRGGGSYQETQYF.

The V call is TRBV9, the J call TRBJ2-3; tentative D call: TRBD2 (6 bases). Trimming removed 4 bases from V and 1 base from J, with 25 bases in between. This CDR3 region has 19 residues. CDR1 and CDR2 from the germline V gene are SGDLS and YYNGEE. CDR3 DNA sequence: TGTGCCAGCAGCAGCGGGCTTGGGCGCGTAGTGGTTGGCACAGATACGCAGTATTTT. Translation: CASSSGLGRVVVGTDTQYF.

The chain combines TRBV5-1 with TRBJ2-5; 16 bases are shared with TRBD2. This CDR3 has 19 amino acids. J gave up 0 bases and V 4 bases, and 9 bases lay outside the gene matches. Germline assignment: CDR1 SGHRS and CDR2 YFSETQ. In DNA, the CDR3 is TGCGCCAGCAGCAAGCGGGGACTAGCGGGAGGGCCTGACCAAGAGACCCAGTACTTC. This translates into CASSKRGLAGGPDQETQYF.

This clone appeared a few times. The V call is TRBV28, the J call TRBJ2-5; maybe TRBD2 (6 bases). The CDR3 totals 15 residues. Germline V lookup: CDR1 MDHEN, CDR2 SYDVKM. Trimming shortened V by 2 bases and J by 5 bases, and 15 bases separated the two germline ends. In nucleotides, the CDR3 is TGTGCCAGCAGTTTACCCCTCCGGGGGAGGGAGACCCAGTACTTC. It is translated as CASSLPLRGRETQYF.

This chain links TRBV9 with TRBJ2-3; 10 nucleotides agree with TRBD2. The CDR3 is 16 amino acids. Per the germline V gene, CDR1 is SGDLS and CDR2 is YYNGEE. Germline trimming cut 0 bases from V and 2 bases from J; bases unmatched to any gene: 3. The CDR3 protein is CASSVASGRHTDTQYF. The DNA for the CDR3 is TGTGCCAGCAGCGTAGCTAGCGGGAGACACACAGATACGCAGTATTTT.

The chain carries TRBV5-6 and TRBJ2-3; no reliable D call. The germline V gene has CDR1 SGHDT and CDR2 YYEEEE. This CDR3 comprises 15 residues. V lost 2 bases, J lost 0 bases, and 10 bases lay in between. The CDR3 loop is CASSLSQTSTDTQYF. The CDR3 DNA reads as TGTGCCAGCAGCTTAAGTCAGACAAGCACAGATACGCAGTATTTT.

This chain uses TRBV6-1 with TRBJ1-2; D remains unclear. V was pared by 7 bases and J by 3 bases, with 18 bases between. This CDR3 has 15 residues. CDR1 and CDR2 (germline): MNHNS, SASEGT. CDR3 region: CASTPIGLHHYGYTF. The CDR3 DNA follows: TGTGCCAGCACCCCGATCGGATTGCACCACTATGGCTACACCTTC.

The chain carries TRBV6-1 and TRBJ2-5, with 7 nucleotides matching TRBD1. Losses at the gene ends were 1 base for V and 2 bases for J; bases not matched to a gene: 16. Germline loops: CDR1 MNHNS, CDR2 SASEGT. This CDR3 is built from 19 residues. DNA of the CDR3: TGTGCCAGCAGTGAAGTAGAGACAGGGAACCCGATGAGACAAGAGACCCAGTACTTC. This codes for CASSEVETGNPMRQETQYF.

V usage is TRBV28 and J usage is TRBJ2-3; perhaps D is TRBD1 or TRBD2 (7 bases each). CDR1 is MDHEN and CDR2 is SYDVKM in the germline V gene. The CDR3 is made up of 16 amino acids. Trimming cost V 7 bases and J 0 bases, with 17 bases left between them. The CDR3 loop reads CASTQGGLRSTDTQYF. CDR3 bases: TGTGCCAGCACCCAGGGGGGGCTTAGAAGCACAGATACGCAGTATTTT. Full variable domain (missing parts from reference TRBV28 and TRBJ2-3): DVKVTQSSRYLVKRTGEKVFLECVQDMDHENMFWYRQDPGLGLRLIYFSYDVKMKEKGDIPEGYSVSREKKERFSLILESASTNQTSMYLCASTQGGLRSTDTQYFGPGTRLTVL.

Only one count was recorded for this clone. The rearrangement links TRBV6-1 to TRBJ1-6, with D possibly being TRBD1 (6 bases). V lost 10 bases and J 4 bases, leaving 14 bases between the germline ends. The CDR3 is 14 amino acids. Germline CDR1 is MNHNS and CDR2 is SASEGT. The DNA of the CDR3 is TGTGCCACCGAGGGACACGAGTATAATTCACCCCTCCACTTT. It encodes CATEGHEYNSPLHF.

The CDR3 is CASSLVGQGNYGYTF. In nucleotides, the CDR3 is TGTGCCAGCAGCTTAGTCGGACAGGGTAACTATGGCTACACCTTC. The V call is TRBV7-9, the J call TRBJ1-2; 8 positions match TRBD1. V dropped 1 base and J dropped 1; count of bases not matched to a gene: 2. CDR1 is SEHNR, CDR2 FQNEAQ, per germline (reference sequence). The CDR3 is 15 amino acids.

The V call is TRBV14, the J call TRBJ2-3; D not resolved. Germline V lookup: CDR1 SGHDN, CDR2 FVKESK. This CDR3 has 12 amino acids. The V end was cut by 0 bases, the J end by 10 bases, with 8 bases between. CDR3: CASSQDLWAQYF. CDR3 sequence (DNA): TGTGCCAGCAGCCAAGATCTTTGGGCGCAGTATTTT.

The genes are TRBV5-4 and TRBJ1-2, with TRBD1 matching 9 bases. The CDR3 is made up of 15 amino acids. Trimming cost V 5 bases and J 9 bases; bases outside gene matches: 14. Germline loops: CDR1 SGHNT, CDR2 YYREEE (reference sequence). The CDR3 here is CASRTTKDRGSSYTF. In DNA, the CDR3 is TGTGCCAGCAGAACAACAAAAGACAGGGGGTCAAGCTACACCTTC. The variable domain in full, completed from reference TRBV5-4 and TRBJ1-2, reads ETGVTQSPTHLIKTRGQQVTLRCSSQSGHNTVSWYQQALGQGPQFIFQYYREEENGRGNFPPRFSGLQFPNYSSELNVNALELDDSALYLCASRTTKDRGSSYTFGSGTRLTVV.

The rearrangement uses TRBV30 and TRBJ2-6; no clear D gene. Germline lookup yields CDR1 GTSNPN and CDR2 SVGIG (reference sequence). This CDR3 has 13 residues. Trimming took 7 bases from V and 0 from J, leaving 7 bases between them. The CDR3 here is CALVSSGANVLTF. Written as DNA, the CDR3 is TGTGCCTTAGTGTCCTCTGGGGCCAACGTCCTGACTTTC.

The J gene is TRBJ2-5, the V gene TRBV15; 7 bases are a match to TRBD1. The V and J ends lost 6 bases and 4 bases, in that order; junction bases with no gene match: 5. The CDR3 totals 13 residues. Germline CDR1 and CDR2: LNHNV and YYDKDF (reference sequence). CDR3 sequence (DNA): TGTGCCACCAGGGGACAGTTAGGAGAGACCCAGTACTTC. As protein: CATRGQLGETQYF.